This T cell receptor (beta chain) appears in the sequencing data of a study of cytomegalovirus exposure and HLA in healthy donors. Notes on the study in general: Within the data, a cluster of highly shared sequence variants was likely a sequencing artifact.

Comment on this clone: Its target is not known.

60 Vbeta and 13 Jbeta primers were used in PCR. TCRdb's table, derived via immunoSEQ multiplex PCR, lists solely in-frame clones and lacks some. The data contain 150,000 or so clones, 73% of them singletons. Specimen: PBMCs. This sequence was found in a woman under 30 in good health and CMV-seronegative.

The CDR3 loop reads CASSPTRGTGGDGYTF. The CDR3 DNA is TGTGCCAGCAGCCCAACCCGGGGTACTGGGGGCGATGGCTACACCTTC. The chain recombines TRBV7-8 with TRBJ1-2; D possibly corresponds to TRBD1 (6 bases). V lost 5 bases to trimming and J lost 6 bases, with 22 bases between them. This CDR3 is built from 16 residues. Germline values: CDR1 SGHVS, CDR2 FQNEAQ. The variable domain in full, with the rest retrieved from reference TRBV7-8 and TRBJ1-2, is GAGVSQSPRYKVAKRGQDVALRCDPISGHVSLFWYQQALGQGPEFLTYFQNEAQLDKSGLPSDRFFAERPEGSVSTLKIQRTQQEDSAVYLCASSPTRGTGGDGYTFGSGTRLTVV.